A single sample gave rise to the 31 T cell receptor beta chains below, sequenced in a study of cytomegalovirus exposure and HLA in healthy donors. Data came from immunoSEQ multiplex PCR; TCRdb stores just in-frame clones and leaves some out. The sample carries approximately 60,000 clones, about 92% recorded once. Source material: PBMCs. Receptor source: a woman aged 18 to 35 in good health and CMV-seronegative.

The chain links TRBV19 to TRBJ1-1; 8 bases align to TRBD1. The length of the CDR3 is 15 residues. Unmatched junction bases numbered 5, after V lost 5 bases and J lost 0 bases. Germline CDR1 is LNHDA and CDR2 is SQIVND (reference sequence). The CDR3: CASSHAGGLNTEAFF. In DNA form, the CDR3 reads TGTGCCAGTAGTCATGCAGGGGGCCTGAACACTGAAGCTTTCTTT.

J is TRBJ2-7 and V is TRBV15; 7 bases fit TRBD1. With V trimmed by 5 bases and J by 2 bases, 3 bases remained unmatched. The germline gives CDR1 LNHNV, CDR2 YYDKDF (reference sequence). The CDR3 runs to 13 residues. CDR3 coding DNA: TGTGCCACCAGCGGGGGACAGACCTACGAGCAGTACTTC. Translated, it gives CATSGGQTYEQYF.

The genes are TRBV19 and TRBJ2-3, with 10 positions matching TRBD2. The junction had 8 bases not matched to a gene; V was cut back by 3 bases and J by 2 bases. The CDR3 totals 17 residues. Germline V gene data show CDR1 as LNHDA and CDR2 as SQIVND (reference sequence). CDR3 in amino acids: CASSISILAGLTDTQYF. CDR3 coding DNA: TGTGCCAGTAGTATCTCAATACTAGCGGGACTCACAGATACGCAGTATTTT.

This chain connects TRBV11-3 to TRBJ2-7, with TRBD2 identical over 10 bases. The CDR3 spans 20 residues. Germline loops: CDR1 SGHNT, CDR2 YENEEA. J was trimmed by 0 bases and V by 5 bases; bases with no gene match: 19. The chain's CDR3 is CASSPGSSGGLTLLSYEQYF. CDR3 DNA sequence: TGTGCCAGCAGCCCCGGGAGTAGCGGGGGGCTCACTTTACTCTCCTACGAGCAGTACTTC. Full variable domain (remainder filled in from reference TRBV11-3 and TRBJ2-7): EAGVVQSPRYKIIEKKQPVAFWCNPISGHNTLYWYLQNLGQGPELLIRYENEEAVDDSQLPKDRFSAERLKGVDSTLKIQPAELGDSAVYLCASSPGSSGGLTLLSYEQYFGPGTRLTVT.

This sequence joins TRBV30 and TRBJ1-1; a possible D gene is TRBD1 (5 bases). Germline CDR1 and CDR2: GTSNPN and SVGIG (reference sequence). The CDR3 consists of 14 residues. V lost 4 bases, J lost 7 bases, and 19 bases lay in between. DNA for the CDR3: TGTGCCTGGACCGTCCGGGGGACCAACGGTGAAGCTTTCTTT. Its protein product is CAWTVRGTNGEAFF.

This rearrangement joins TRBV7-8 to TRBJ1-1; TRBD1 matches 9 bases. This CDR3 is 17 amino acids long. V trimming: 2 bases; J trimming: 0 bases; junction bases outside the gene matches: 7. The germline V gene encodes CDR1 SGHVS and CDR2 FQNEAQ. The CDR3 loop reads CASSLSRTGVMNTEAFF. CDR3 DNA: TGTGCCAGCAGCTTATCGAGGACAGGGGTCATGAACACTGAAGCTTTCTTT.

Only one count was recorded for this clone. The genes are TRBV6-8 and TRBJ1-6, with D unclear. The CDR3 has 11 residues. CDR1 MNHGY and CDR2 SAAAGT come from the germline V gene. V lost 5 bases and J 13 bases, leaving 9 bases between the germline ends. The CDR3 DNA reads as TGTGCCAGCAGTGAACAGACCCCCCTCCACTTT. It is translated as CASSEQTPLHF.

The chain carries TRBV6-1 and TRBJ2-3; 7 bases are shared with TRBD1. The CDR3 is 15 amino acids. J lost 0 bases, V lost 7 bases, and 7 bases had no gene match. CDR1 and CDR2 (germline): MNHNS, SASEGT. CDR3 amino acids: CASIRQGASTDTQYF. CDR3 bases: TGTGCCAGCATCAGACAGGGAGCTAGCACAGATACGCAGTATTTT.

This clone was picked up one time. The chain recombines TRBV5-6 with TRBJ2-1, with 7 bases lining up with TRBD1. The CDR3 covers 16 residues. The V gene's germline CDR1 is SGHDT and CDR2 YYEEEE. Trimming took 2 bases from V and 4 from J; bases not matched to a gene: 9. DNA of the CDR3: TGTGCCAGCAGCTTTGGGAGAGGGACAGTGTACAATGAGCAGTTCTTC. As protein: CASSFGRGTVYNEQFF.

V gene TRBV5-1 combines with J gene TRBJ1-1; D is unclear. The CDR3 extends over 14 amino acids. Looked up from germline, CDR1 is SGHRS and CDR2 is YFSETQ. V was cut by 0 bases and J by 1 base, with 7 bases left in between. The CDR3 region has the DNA TGCGCCAGCAGCTTGGTAACAGCGAACACTGAAGCTTTCTTT. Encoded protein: CASSLVTANTEAFF.

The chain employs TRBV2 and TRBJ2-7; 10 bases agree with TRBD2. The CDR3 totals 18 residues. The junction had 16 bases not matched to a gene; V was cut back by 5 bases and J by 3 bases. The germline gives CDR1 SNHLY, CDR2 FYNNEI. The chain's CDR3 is CASSPGLAADIPHYEQYF. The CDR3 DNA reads TGTGCCAGCAGTCCCGGACTAGCGGCAGACATACCTCACTACGAGCAGTACTTC.

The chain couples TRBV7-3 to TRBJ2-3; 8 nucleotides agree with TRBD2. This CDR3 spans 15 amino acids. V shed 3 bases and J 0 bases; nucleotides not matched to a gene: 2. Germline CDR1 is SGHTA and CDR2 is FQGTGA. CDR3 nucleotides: TGTGCCAGCAGCTTTAGCGGGGTTAGCACAGATACGCAGTATTTT. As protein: CASSFSGVSTDTQYF.

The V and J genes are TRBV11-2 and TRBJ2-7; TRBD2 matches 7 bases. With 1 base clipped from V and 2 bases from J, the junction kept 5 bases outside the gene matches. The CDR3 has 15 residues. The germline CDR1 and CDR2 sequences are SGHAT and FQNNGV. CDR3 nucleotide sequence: TGTGCCAGCAGCTTAGTTAGGACTAGACCCTACGAGCAGTACTTC. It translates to CASSLVRTRPYEQYF.

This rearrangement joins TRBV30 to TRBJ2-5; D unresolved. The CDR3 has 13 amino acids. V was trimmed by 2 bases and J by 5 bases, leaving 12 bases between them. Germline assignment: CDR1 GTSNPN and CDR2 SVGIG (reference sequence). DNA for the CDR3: TGTGCCTGGAGTAAACTACCCGTCGAGACCCAGTACTTC. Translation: CAWSKLPVETQYF. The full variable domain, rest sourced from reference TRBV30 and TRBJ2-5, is SQTIHQWPATLVQPVGSPLSLECTVEGTSNPNLYWYRQAAGRGLQLLFYSVGIGQISSEVPQNLSASRPQDRQFILSSKKLLLSDSGFYLCAWSKLPVETQYFGPGTRLLVL.

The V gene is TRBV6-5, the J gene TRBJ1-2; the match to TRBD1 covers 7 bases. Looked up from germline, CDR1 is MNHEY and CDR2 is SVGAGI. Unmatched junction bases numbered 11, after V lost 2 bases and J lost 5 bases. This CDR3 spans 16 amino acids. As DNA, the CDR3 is TGTGCCAGCAGTTACCACCTGGACAGGCGGCAGTATGGCTACACCTTC. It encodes CASSYHLDRRQYGYTF.

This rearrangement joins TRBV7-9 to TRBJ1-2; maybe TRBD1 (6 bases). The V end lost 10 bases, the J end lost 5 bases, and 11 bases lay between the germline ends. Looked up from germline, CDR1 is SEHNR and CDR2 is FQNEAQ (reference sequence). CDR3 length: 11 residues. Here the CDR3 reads CATETGYGYTF. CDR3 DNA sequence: TGTGCCACAGAAACAGGGTATGGCTACACCTTC.

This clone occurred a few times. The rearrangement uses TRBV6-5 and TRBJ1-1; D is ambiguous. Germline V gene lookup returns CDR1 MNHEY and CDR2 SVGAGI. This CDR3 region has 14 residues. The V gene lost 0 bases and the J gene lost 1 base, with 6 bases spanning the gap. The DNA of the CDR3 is TGTGCCAGCAGTTACTCGTTGAGGAACACTGAAGCTTTCTTT. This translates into CASSYSLRNTEAFF.

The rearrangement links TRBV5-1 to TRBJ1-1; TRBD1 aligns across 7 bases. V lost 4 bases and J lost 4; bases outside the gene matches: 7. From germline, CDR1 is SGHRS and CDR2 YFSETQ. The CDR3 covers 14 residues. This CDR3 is CASSQTGLGTEAFF. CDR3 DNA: TGCGCCAGCAGCCAGACAGGGCTGGGCACTGAAGCTTTCTTT.

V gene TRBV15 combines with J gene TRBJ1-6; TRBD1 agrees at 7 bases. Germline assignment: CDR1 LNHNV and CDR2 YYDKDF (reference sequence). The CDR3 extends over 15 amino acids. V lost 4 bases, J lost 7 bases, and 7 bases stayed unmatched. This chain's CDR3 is CATSMSQGPNSPLHF. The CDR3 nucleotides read TGTGCCACCAGCATGTCACAGGGGCCCAATTCACCCCTCCACTTT.

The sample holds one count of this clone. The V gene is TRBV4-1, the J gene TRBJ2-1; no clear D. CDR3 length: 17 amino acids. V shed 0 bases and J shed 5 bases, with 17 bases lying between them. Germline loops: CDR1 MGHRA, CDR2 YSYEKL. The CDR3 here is CASSQDRAMAADNEQFF. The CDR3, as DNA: TGCGCCAGCAGCCAAGATCGAGCGATGGCTGCCGACAATGAGCAGTTCTTC.

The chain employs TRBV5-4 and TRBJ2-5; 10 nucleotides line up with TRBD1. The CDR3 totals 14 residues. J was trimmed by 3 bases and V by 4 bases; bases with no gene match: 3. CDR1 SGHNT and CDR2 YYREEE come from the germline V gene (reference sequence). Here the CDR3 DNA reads TGTGCCAGCAGCGCGACAGGGGGCGAAGAGACCCAGTACTTC. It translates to CASSATGGEETQYF.

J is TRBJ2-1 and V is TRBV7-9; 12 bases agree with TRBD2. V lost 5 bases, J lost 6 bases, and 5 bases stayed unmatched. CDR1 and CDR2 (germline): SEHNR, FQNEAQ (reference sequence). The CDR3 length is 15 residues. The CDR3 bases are TGTGCCAGCAGCGCGACTAGCGGGGGAGTCAATGAGCAGTTCTTC. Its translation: CASSATSGGVNEQFF. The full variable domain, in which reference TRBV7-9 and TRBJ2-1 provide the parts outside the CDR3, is DTGVSQNPRHKITKRGQNVTFRCDPISEHNRLYWYRQTLGQGPEFLTYFQNEAQLEKSRLLSDRFSAERPKGSFSTLEIQRTEQGDSAMYLCASSATSGGVNEQFFGPGTRLTVL.

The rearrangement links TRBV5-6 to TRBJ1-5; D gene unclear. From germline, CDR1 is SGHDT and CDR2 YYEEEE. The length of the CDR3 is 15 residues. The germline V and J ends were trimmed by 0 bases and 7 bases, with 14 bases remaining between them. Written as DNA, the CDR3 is TGTGCCAGCAGCTTGGCCTCGGGGTATGGACAGCCCCAGCATTTT. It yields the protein CASSLASGYGQPQHF.

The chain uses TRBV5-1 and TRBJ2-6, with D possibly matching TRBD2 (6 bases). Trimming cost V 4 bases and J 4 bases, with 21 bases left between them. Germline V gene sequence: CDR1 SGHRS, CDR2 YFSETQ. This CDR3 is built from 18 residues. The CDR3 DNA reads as TGCGCCAGCAGCCCGATTCCGGGAGACCGATTAGGGGCCAACGTCCTGACTTTC. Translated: CASSPIPGDRLGANVLTF.

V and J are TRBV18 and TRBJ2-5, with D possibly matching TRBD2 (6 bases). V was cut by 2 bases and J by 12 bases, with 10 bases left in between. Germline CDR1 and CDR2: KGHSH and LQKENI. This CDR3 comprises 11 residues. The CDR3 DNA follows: TGTGCCAGCTCACCAAAGGGACTCAAGTACTTC. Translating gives CASSPKGLKYF.

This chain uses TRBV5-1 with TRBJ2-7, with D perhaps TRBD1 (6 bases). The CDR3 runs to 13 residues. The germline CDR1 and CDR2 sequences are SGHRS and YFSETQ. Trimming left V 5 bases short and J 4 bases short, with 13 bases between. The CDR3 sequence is CASSPTGYYEQYF. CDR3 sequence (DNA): TGCGCCAGCAGTCCTACAGGGTATTACGAGCAGTACTTC.

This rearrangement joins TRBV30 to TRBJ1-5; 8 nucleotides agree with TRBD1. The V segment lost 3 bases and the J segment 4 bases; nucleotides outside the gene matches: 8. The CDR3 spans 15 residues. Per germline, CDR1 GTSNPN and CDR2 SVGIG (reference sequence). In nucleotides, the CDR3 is TGTGCCTGGAGGGAAACAGGGGGGCGGAATCAGCCCCAGCATTTT. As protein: CAWRETGGRNQPQHF.

Written as DNA, the CDR3 is TGTGCCAGCAGCTTAGGCATGCGGGGGGGCGGTGAGACCCAGTACTTC. It codes for CASSLGMRGGGETQYF. The J gene is TRBJ2-5, the V gene TRBV7-2, with TRBD2 matching 9 bases. V was clipped by 1 base and J by 5 bases; unmatched bases: 8. Germline CDR1 SGHTA, CDR2 FQGNSA. CDR3 length: 16 amino acids.

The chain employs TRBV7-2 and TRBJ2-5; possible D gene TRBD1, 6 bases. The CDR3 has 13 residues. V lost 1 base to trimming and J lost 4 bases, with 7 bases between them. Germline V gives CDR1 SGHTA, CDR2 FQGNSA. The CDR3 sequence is CASSLDRAETQYF. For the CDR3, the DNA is TGTGCCAGCAGCTTAGACAGGGCAGAGACCCAGTACTTC.

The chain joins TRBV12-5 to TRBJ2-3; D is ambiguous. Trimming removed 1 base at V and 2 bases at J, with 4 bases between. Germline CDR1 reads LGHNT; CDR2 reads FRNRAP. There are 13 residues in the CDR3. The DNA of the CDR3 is TGTGCTAGTGGTTTGGCGGTCACAGATACGCAGTATTTT. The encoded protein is CASGLAVTDTQYF.

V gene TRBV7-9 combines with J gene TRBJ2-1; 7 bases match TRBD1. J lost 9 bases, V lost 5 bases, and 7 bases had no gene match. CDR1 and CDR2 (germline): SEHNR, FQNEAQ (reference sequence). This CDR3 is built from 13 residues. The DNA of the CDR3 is TGTGCCAGCAGCCCTACCGACAGGGCTGAGCAGTTCTTC. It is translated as CASSPTDRAEQFF.